These 9 T cell receptor beta chains were all obtained from the same sample, sequenced in a study of blood T cell repertoires in COVID-19. Generated by immunoSEQ multiplex PCR, the TCRdb table keeps only in-frame clones and is missing some. The table has more than 200,000 clones, roughly nine tenths seen once; the top ten hold 0.72%. Sequenced sample: peripheral blood. All receptors come from a man aged 40-55 years with acute or convalescent COVID-19.

V usage is TRBV12-2 and J usage is TRBJ1-6; the D call in the table, TRBD1, was not verified against the DNA. TRBV12-2 constitutes a pseudogene. The CDR3 is 17 amino acids. This chain's CDR3 is CASRLANLTGYNSPLHF. As DNA, the CDR3 is TGTGCAAGTCGCTTAGCCAACTTGACAGGGTATAATTCACCCCTCCACTTT.

The rearrangement links TRBV3-1 (or the pseudogene TRBV3-2) to TRBJ2-2, with D perhaps matching TRBD2 (6 bases). The ends were cut back, 0 bases at V and 0 bases at J, with 17 bases in the middle. Per the germline V gene, CDR1 is LGHDT and CDR2 is YNNKEL (reference sequence). The CDR3 runs 19 residues. The CDR3 DNA reads as TGTGCCAGCAGCCAAGAGCGCGGGGCGTTAGCAGCGAACACCGGGGAGCTGTTTTTT. It yields the protein CASSQERGALAANTGELFF.

The chain recombines TRBV6-5 with TRBJ2-5; D gene uncertain. Germline V gives CDR1 MNHEY, CDR2 SVGAGI. With 4 bases removed from V and 5 bases from J, the gap between germline ends came to 14 bases. This CDR3 spans 14 amino acids. This CDR3 reads CASSSFSSRETQYF. As DNA, the CDR3 is TGTGCCAGCAGTTCCTTCTCGAGTCGGGAGACCCAGTACTTC.

The rearrangement uses TRBV2 and TRBJ2-2; TRBD1 matches 7 bases. The CDR3 loop spans 16 amino acids. J gave up 7 bases and V 3 bases, and 11 bases lay outside the gene matches. The V gene's germline CDR1 is SNHLY and CDR2 FYNNEI. This CDR3 reads CASSETLTGTDGELFF. The CDR3 DNA reads as TGTGCCAGCAGTGAGACTCTGACAGGGACGGACGGGGAGCTGTTTTTT.

The rearrangement links TRBV6-4 to TRBJ2-1; a weak D match, TRBD1 (6 bases). V lost 3 bases and J 7 bases, leaving 7 bases between the germline ends. The CDR3 is 12 residues long. The V gene's germline CDR1 is MRHNA and CDR2 SNTAGT. This CDR3 reads CASSEGQNEQFF. The CDR3 DNA reads TGTGCCAGCAGTGAGGGACAAAATGAGCAGTTCTTC.

A single count supports this clone. The chain has TRBV4-2 and TRBJ1-3, with no clear D. The CDR3 loop spans 16 amino acids. V was trimmed by 1 base and J by 4 bases, leaving 14 bases between them. The germline V gene has CDR1 LGHNA and CDR2 YNFKEQ. CDR3 coding DNA: TGTGCCAGCAGCCAAGCATTAGTAGTCCCCGGAAACACCATATATTTT. Its protein is CASSQALVVPGNTIYF.

This clone was found a few times. This chain joins TRBV2 and TRBJ1-2; 7 positions match TRBD1. Germline V CDR1 and CDR2: SNHLY, FYNNEI. Trimming cost V 2 bases and J 2 bases; bases outside gene matches: 5. This CDR3 is 15 amino acids long. The CDR3 sequence is CASSERGQKNYGYTF. DNA for the CDR3: TGTGCCAGCAGTGAAAGGGGACAGAAAAACTATGGCTACACCTTC.

With respect to this clone: One junction end disagrees with the germline gene, perhaps due to a read error. The rearrangement uses TRBV11-3 and TRBJ2-1; 10 bases fit TRBD1. The CDR3 runs 13 residues. Per germline, CDR1 SGHNT and CDR2 YENEEA. The CDR3 nucleotides read TGTGCCAGCAGCTTGGCCGGGACAGGGGCCCAGGTCTTC. Protein sequence: CASSLAGTGAQVF.

CDR3: CASSPLTDRSNYGYTF. The CDR3 DNA reads as TGTGCCAGCAGCCCTCTCACGGACAGATCTAACTATGGCTACACCTTC. The chain couples TRBV7-9 to TRBJ1-2; D is perhaps TRBD1 (6 bases). The CDR3 extends over 16 amino acids. V lost 5 bases and J 0 bases, leaving 16 bases between the germline ends. Germline V lookup: CDR1 SEHNR, CDR2 FQNEAQ (reference sequence).